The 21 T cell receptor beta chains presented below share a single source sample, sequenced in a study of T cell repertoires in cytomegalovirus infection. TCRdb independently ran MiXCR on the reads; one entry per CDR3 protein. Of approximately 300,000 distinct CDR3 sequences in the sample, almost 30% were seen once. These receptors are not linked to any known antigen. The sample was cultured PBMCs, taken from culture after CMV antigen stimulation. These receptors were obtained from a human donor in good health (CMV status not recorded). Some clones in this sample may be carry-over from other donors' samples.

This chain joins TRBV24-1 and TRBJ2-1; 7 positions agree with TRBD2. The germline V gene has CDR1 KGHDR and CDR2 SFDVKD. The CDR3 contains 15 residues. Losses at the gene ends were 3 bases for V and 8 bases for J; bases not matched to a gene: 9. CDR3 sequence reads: CATSDGGRGDDEQFF. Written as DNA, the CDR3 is TGTGCCACCAGTGATGGGGGACGGGGGGACGATGAGCAGTTCTTC.

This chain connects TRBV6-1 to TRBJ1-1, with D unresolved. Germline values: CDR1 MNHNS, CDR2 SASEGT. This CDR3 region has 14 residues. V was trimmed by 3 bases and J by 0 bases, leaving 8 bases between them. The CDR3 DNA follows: TGTGCCAGCAGTGACGGTCAAATGAACACTGAAGCTTTCTTT. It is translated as CASSDGQMNTEAFF.

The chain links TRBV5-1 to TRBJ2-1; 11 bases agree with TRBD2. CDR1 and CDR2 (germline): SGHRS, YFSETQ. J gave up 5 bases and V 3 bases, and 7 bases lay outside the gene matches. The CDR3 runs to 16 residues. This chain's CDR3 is CASSWGGTSGHNEQFF. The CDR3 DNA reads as TGCGCCAGCAGCTGGGGGGGGACTAGCGGACACAATGAGCAGTTCTTC.

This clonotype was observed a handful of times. CDR3 in amino acids: CASSSIGTGNEYEQYF. The CDR3 coding sequence is TGTGCCAGCAGTTCCATCGGGACAGGGAACGAATACGAGCAGTACTTC. The rearrangement links TRBV28 to TRBJ2-7; 9 bases are a match to TRBD1. The CDR3 totals 16 residues. Germline loops: CDR1 MDHEN, CDR2 SYDVKM. Losses at the gene ends were 4 bases for V and 4 bases for J; bases not matched to a gene: 11.

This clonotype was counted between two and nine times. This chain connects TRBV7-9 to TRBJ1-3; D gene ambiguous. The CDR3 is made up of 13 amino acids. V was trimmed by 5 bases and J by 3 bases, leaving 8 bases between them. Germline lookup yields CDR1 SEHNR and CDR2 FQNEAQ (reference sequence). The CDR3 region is CASSPGIGNTIYF. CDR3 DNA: TGTGCCAGCAGCCCTGGGATTGGAAACACCATATATTTT.

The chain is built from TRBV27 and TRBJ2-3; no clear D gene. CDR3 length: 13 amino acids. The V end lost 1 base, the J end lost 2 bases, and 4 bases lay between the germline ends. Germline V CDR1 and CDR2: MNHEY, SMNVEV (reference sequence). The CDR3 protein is CASSLYYTDTQYF. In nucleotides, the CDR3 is TGTGCCAGCAGTTTATACTACACAGATACGCAGTATTTT.

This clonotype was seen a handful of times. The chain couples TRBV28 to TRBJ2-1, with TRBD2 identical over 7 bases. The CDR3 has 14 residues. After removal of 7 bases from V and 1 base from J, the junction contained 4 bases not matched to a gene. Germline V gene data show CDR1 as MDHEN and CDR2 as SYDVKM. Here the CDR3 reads CASTRAGSYNEQFF. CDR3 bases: TGTGCCAGCACTCGAGCGGGATCCTACAATGAGCAGTTCTTC.

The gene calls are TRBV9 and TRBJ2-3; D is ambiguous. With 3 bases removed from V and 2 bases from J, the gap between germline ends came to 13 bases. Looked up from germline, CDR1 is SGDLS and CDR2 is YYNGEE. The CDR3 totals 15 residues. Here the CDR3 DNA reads TGTGCCAGCAGCGCACTCGACGACCCCACAGATACGCAGTATTTT. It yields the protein CASSALDDPTDTQYF.

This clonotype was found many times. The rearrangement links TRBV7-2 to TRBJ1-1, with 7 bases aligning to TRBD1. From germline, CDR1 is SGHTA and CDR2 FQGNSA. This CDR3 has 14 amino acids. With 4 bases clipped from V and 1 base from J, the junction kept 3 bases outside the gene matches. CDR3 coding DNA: TGTGCCAGCAGCTACCGGACAGGGAACACTGAAGCTTTCTTT. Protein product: CASSYRTGNTEAFF.

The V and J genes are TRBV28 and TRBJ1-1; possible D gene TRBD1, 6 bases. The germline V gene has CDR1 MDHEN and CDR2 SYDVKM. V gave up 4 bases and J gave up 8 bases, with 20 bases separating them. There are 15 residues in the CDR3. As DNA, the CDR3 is TGTGCCAGCAGTTCCGCTTTGACAGGAGGGGCCGAAGCTTTCTTT. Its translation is CASSSALTGGAEAFF. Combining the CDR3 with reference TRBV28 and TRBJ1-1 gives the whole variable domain DVKVTQSSRYLVKRTGEKVFLECVQDMDHENMFWYRQDPGLGLRLIYFSYDVKMKEKGDIPEGYSVSREKKERFSLILESASTNQTSMYLCASSSALTGGAEAFFGQGTRLTVV.

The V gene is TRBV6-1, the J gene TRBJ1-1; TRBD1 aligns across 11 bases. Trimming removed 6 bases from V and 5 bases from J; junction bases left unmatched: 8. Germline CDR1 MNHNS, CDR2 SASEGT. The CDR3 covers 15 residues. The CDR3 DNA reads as TGTGCCAGCAGGACTCCCGGGACAGGGGGTACTGAAGCTTTCTTT. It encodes CASRTPGTGGTEAFF.

The CDR3 sequence: CASRSGLAETQYF. Written as DNA, the CDR3 is TGTGCCAGCAGGTCGGGACTAGCGGAGACCCAGTACTTC. This chain links TRBV12-3 or TRBV12-4 with TRBJ2-5; 10 nucleotides line up with TRBD2. The trim removed 6 bases at V and 5 bases at J, leaving 3 bases unmatched. The CDR3 extends over 13 amino acids.

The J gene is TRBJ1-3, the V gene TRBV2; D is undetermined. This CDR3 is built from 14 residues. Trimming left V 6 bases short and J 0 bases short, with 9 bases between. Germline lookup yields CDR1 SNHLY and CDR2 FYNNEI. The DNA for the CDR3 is TGTGCCAGCAGGCGGACGAGCTCTGGAAACACCATATATTTT. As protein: CASRRTSSGNTIYF.

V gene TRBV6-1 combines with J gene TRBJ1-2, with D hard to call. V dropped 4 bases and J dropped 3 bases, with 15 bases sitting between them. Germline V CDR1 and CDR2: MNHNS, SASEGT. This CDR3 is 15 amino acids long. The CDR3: CASSVYSELDYGYTF. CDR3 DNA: TGTGCCAGCAGTGTCTACTCGGAGCTTGACTATGGCTACACCTTC.

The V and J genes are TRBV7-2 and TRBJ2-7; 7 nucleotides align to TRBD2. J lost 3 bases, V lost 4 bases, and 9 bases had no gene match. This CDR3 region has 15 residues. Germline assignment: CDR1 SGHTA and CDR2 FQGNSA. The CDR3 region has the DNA TGTGCCAGCAGCTCCGCGAGCGGGACCTTCTACGAGCAGTACTTC. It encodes CASSSASGTFYEQYF.

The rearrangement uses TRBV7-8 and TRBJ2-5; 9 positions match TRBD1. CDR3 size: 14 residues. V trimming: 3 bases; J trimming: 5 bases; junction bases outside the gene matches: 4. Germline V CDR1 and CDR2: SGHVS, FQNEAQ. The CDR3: CASSLGQGSETQYF. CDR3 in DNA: TGTGCCAGCAGCTTGGGACAGGGAAGTGAGACCCAGTACTTC.

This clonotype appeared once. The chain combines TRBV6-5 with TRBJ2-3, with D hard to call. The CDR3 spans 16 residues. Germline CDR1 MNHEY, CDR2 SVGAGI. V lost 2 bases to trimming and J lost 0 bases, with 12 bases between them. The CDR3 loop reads CASSYATASSTDTQYF. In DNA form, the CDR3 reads TGTGCCAGCAGTTACGCGACTGCATCTAGCACAGATACGCAGTATTTT.

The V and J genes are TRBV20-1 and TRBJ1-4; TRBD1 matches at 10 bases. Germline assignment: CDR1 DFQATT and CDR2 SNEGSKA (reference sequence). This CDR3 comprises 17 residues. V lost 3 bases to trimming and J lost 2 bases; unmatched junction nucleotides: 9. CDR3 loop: CSARSGTGVATNEKLFF. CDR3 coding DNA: TGCAGTGCTAGGTCCGGGACAGGGGTTGCGACTAATGAAAAACTGTTTTTT.

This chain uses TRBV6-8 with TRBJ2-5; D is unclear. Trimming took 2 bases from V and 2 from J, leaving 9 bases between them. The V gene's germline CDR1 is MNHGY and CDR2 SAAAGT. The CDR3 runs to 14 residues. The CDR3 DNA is TGTGCCAGCAGTTACGTGGGGAATCAAGAGACCCAGTACTTC. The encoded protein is CASSYVGNQETQYF.

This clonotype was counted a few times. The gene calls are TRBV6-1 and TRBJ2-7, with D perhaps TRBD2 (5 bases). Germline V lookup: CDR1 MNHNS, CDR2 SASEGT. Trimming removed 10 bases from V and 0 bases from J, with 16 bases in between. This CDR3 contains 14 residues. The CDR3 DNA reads TGTGCCAAGCCAGCGGCCTTACTCTCCTACGAGCAGTACTTC. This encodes CAKPAALLSYEQYF.

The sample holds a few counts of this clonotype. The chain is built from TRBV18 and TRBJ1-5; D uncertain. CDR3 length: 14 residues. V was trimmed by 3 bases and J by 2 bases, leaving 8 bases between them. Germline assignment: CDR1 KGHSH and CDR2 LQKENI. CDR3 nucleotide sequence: TGTGCCAGCTCACCTGGACGGGGCAATCAGCCCCAGCATTTT. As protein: CASSPGRGNQPQHF.